The 9 T cell receptor beta chains listed next were all sequenced from one sample in a study of monozygotic twins with cystic fibrosis. Profiled with immunoSEQ multiplex PCR; TCRdb holds only in-frame clones, not every one. Here the sample spans 20,000 to 30,000 clones, 90% being singletons. Sequencing used blood. The receptors originated from a girl aged 2 to 9 with cystic fibrosis.

The chain joins TRBV9 to TRBJ1-1, with D hard to call. V lost 5 bases and J lost 4, with 9 bases in between. The germline CDR1 and CDR2 sequences are SGDLS and YYNGEE. The CDR3 contains 12 residues. CDR3 residues: CASSATGTEAFF. CDR3 coding DNA: TGTGCCAGCAGTGCGACGGGCACTGAAGCTTTCTTT.

This chain uses TRBV9 with TRBJ2-4; D perhaps matches TRBD1 (6 bases). The germline gives CDR1 SGDLS, CDR2 YYNGEE. CDR3 size: 16 residues. The V end lost 0 bases, the J end lost 5 bases, and 15 bases lay between the germline ends. CDR3 region: CASSVGGPGKENIQYF. The CDR3 coding sequence is TGTGCCAGCAGCGTAGGGGGGCCAGGAAAGGAAAACATTCAGTACTTC.

J is TRBJ1-2 and V is TRBV15, with D unclear. Trimming cost V 1 base and J 5 bases, with 8 bases left between them. CDR3 size: 13 residues. Germline loops: CDR1 LNHNV, CDR2 YYDKDF (reference sequence). Here the CDR3 reads CATSRVQNYGYTF. CDR3 nucleotide sequence: TGTGCCACCAGCAGAGTGCAGAATTATGGCTACACCTTC.

The chain joins TRBV27 to TRBJ1-5; 7 bases match TRBD1. Germline lookup yields CDR1 MNHEY and CDR2 SMNVEV (reference sequence). Trimming at V came to 3 bases and at J to 4 bases, leaving 6 bases not matched to a gene. The CDR3 consists of 15 residues. CDR3 sequence reads: CASSFTGEGNQPQHF. CDR3 coding DNA: TGTGCCAGCAGTTTCACAGGGGAGGGGAATCAGCCCCAGCATTTT.

The V and J genes are TRBV4-1 and TRBJ1-2; D is ambiguous. Deletions cut 3 bases from V and 3 bases from J, with 14 bases between. The CDR3 loop spans 15 amino acids. Per the germline V gene, CDR1 is MGHRA and CDR2 is YSYEKL. CDR3 amino acids: CASSHAEGADYGYTF. DNA of the CDR3: TGCGCCAGCAGCCACGCGGAGGGCGCGGACTATGGCTACACCTTC.

The gene calls are TRBV20-1 and TRBJ2-7; D is unresolved. The germline CDR1 and CDR2 sequences are DFQATT and SNEGSKA (reference sequence). The germline V and J ends were trimmed by 3 bases and 3 bases, with 6 bases remaining between them. CDR3 length: 11 residues. CDR3 sequence: CSASRIYEQYF. CDR3 nucleotides: TGCAGTGCTAGTAGAATCTACGAGCAGTACTTC.

This clone was recorded only once. The chain links TRBV29-1 to TRBJ1-2; 7 bases are shared with TRBD1. The trim removed 7 bases at V and 3 bases at J, leaving 5 bases unmatched. The CDR3 contains 12 residues. Germline CDR1 reads SQVTM; CDR2 reads ANQGSEA. The CDR3 here is CSAIQGDYGYTF. CDR3 nucleotide sequence: TGCAGCGCCATCCAGGGGGACTATGGCTACACCTTC.

The chain employs TRBV4-1 and TRBJ1-6; 7 bases agree with TRBD1. From germline, CDR1 is MGHRA and CDR2 YSYEKL. The CDR3 consists of 17 residues. The ends lost 0 bases at V and 7 bases at J; junction bases unmatched: 9. The CDR3 region has the DNA TGCGCCAGCAGCCAAGATCGGGCAGGGGGGTTGAATTCACCCCTCCACTTT. Protein product: CASSQDRAGGLNSPLHF.

V is TRBV25-1 and J is TRBJ2-7; TRBD2 aligns across 9 bases. CDR3 length: 14 amino acids. The germline CDR1 and CDR2 sequences are MGHDK and SYGVNS. Losses at the gene ends were 2 bases for V and 3 bases for J; bases not matched to a gene: 2. CDR3 nucleotides: TGTGCCAGCAGTGAACAAGCGGGGGGCTACGAGCAGTACTTC. Encoded protein: CASSEQAGGYEQYF.